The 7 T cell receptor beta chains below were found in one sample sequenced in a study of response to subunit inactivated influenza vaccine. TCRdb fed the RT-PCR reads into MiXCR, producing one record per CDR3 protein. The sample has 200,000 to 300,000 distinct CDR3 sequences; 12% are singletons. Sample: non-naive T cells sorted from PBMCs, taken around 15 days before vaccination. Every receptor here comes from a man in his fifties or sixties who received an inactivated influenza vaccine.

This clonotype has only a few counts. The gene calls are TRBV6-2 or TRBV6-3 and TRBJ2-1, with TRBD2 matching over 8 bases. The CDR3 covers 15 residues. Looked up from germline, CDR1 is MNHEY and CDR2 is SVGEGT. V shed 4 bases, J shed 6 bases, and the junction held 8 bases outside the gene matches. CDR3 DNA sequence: TGTGCCAGCAGTTCCATTCAAGGACTAGCCAATGAGCAGTTCTTC. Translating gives CASSSIQGLANEQFF.

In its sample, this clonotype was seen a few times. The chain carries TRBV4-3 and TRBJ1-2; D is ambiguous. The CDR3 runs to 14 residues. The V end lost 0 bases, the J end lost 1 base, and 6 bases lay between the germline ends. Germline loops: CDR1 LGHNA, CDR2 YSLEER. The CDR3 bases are TGCGCCAGCAGCCAAGAATGGTATAACTATGGCTACACCTTC. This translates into CASSQEWYNYGYTF.

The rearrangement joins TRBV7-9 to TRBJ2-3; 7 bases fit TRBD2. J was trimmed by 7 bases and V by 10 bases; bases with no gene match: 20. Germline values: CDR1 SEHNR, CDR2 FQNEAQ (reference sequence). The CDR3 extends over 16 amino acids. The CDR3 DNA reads TGTGCCACCCCCCCCTCCATAGGCGGGAGTGGATATACGCAGTATTTT. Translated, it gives CATPPSIGGSGYTQYF.

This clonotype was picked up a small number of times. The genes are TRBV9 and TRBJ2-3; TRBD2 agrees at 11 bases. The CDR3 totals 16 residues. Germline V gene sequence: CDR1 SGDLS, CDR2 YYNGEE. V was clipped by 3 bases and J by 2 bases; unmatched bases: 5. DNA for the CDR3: TGTGCCAGCAGCGAGGGACTAGCGGAATTCACAGATACGCAGTATTTT. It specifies CASSEGLAEFTDTQYF.

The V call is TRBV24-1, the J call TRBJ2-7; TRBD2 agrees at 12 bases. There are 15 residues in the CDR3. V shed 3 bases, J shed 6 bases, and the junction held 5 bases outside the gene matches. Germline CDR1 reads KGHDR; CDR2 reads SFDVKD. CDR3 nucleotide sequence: TGTGCCACCAGTGATAGACTAGCGGGAGTTGGCGAGCAGTACTTC. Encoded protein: CATSDRLAGVGEQYF.

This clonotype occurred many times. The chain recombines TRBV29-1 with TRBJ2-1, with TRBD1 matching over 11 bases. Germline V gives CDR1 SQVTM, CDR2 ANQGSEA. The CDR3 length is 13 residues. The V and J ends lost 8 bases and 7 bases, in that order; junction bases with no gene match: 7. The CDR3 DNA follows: TGCAGCATAGGACAGGGGGCGAGGAATGAGCAGTTCTTC. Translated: CSIGQGARNEQFF.

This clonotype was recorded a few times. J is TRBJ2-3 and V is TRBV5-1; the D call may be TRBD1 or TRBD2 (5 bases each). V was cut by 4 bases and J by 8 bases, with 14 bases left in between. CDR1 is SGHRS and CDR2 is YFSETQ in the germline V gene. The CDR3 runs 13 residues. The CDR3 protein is CASSPGPQGTQYF. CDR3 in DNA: TGCGCCAGCAGCCCGGGACCTCAGGGTACGCAGTATTTT.